These 12 T cell receptor beta chains share one sample of origin, sequenced in a study of shared clonotypes between healthy human individuals. Profiled with immunoSEQ multiplex PCR; TCRdb holds only in-frame clones, not every one. The sample lists 600,000 to 800,000 clones, approximately 77% occurring once. Sequenced input: memory CD4+ T cells sorted from blood. The subset: CD45RA-negative fraction. The receptors originated from a woman in her 30s in good health.

This clone was recorded at least ten times. The same CDR3 can be traced to other DNA sequences in this sample. The chain recombines TRBV28 with TRBJ2-7, with D possibly matching TRBD2 (5 bases). V was trimmed by 2 bases and J by 4 bases, leaving 6 bases between them. CDR3 length: 12 residues. CDR1 is MDHEN, CDR2 SYDVKM, per germline. The DNA of the CDR3 is TGTGCCAGCAGTTTACCGGGGTACGAGCAGTACTTC. Translating gives CASSLPGYEQYF.

The rearrangement links TRBV7-8 to TRBJ1-1; unclear D gene. Trimming removed 5 bases from V and 3 bases from J, with 13 bases in between. Germline assignment: CDR1 SGHVS and CDR2 FQNEAQ. The CDR3 is 14 residues long. CDR3 sequence: CASSLLGGDTEAFF. Written as DNA, the CDR3 is TGTGCCAGCAGCCTCCTCGGCGGGGACACTGAAGCTTTCTTT.

This clone was seen more than once but under ten times. The chain employs TRBV5-1 and TRBJ2-7; 11 nucleotides line up with TRBD2. Trimming cost V 4 bases and J 2 bases; bases outside gene matches: 8. The germline CDR1 and CDR2 sequences are SGHRS and YFSETQ. CDR3 size: 16 residues. This CDR3 is CASSPGLAGPAYEQYF. The CDR3 DNA is TGCGCCAGCAGCCCTGGACTAGCGGGCCCCGCCTACGAGCAGTACTTC. Based on the CDR3 plus reference TRBV5-1 and TRBJ2-7, the full variable domain is KAGVTQTPRYLIKTRGQQVTLSCSPISGHRSVSWYQQTPGQGLQFLFEYFSETQRNKGNFPGRFSGRQFSNSRSEMNVSTLELGDSALYLCASSPGLAGPAYEQYFGPGTRLTVT.

The chain has TRBV6-4 and TRBJ2-2; 8 bases are a match to TRBD1. Unmatched junction bases numbered 3, after V lost 2 bases and J lost 1 base. The CDR3 runs 16 residues. Germline V gene lookup returns CDR1 MRHNA and CDR2 SNTAGT. CDR3 amino acids: CASSDTGTGNTGELFF. Here the CDR3 DNA reads TGTGCCAGCAGTGACACCGGGACAGGGAACACCGGGGAGCTGTTTTTT.

J is TRBJ1-2 and V is TRBV2; tentative D call: TRBD1 (6 bases). Per germline, CDR1 SNHLY and CDR2 FYNNEI. This CDR3 has 14 residues. V shed 4 bases and J shed 1 base, with 10 bases lying between them. In DNA form, the CDR3 reads TGTGCCAGCAGTGTTGGACAGCTTAACTATGGCTACACCTTC. Translation: CASSVGQLNYGYTF.

There are many counts of this clone. The CDR3 spells CASSQDLGHGNTIYF. The CDR3 DNA follows: TGCGCCAGCAGCCAAGATCTTGGTCACGGAAACACCATATATTTT. The genes are TRBV4-3 and TRBJ1-3, with unresolved D. Germline CDR1 reads LGHNA; CDR2 reads YSLEER. V lost 0 bases and J lost 4, with 10 bases in between. The CDR3 loop spans 15 amino acids.

The gene calls are TRBV5-1 and TRBJ2-3; D is ambiguous. CDR3 size: 12 residues. Germline CDR1 is SGHRS and CDR2 is YFSETQ. The V gene lost 4 bases and the J gene lost 1 base, with 4 bases spanning the gap. Here the CDR3 reads CASSRGTDTQYF. The CDR3 nucleotides read TGCGCCAGCAGCAGGGGCACAGATACGCAGTATTTT.

This chain connects TRBV19 to TRBJ2-2, with 10 bases fitting TRBD2. The CDR3 runs 15 residues. In germline, CDR1 is LNHDA, CDR2 SQIVND (reference sequence). V was clipped by 8 bases and J by 4 bases; unmatched bases: 7. The CDR3 bases are TGTGCCAGTGACTCCCTAGCGGGAGCCACCGGGGAGCTGTTTTTT. Protein product: CASDSLAGATGELFF.

Concerning this clone: The same CDR3 arises from other DNA sequences in this sample as well. The chain links TRBV5-1 to TRBJ2-2; no clear D. Germline CDR1 is SGHRS and CDR2 is YFSETQ. V gave up 0 bases and J gave up 1 base, with 4 bases separating them. This CDR3 has 14 residues. This CDR3 reads CASSLVENTGELFF. The CDR3 DNA follows: TGCGCCAGCAGCTTGGTGGAGAACACCGGGGAGCTGTTTTTT.

This clone was observed a handful of times. The CDR3 nucleotides read TGTGCCAGCATTATGGGGGACAGGCCCCAGACCCAGTACTTC. Its protein product is CASIMGDRPQTQYF. The rearrangement links TRBV2 to TRBJ2-5; 8 bases line up with TRBD1. The junction had 10 bases not matched to a gene; V was cut back by 7 bases and J by 6 bases. The CDR3 length is 14 residues. CDR1 is SNHLY, CDR2 FYNNEI, per germline.

V usage is TRBV7-6 and J usage is TRBJ2-3; the match to TRBD1 covers 7 bases. V gave up 8 bases and J gave up 6 bases; unmatched junction bases: 8. The germline gives CDR1 SGHVS, CDR2 FNYEAQ. The CDR3 is made up of 13 amino acids. The CDR3 is CASSTGQFDTQYF. The CDR3 coding sequence is TGTGCCAGCTCGACAGGGCAATTCGATACGCAGTATTTT.

J is TRBJ1-2 and V is TRBV4-1; D is possibly TRBD1 (5 bases). V lost 2 bases, J lost 0 bases, and 13 bases lay in between. Germline V CDR1 and CDR2: MGHRA, YSYEKL. The CDR3 loop spans 16 amino acids. CDR3 residues: CASSQPEGYSNYGYTF. As DNA, the CDR3 is TGCGCCAGCAGCCAACCTGAGGGGTACTCTAACTATGGCTACACCTTC.